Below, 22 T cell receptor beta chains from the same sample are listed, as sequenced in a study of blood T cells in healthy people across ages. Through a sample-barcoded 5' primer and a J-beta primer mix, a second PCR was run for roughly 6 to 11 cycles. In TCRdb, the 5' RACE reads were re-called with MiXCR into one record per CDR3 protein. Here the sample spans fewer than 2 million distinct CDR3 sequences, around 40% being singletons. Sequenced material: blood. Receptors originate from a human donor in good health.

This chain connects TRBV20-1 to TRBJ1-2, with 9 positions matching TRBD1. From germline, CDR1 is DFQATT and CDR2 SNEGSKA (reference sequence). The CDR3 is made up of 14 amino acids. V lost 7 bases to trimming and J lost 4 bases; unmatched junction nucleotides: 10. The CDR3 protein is CSVHHRGPGYGYTF. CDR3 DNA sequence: TGCAGTGTTCACCACAGGGGGCCGGGCTATGGCTACACCTTC.

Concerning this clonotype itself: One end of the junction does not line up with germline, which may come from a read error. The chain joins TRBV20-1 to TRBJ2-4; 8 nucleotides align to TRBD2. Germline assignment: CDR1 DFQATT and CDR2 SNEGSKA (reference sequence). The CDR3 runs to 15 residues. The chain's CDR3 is CSATGGARAKNIPYF. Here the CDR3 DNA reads TGCAGTGCTACCGGGGGGGCCAGGGCCAAAAACATTCCGTACTTC.

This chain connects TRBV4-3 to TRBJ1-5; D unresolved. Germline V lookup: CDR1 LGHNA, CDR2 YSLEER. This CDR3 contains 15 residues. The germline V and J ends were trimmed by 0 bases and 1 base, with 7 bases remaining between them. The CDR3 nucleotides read TGCGCCAGCAGCCAAGATCATGGCAGCAATCAGCCCCAGCATTTT. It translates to CASSQDHGSNQPQHF.

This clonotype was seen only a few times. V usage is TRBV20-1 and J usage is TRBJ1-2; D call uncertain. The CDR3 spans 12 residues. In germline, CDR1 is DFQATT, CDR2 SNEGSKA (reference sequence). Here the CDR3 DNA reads TGCAGCCCTAATGCAGCGAACTATGGCTACACCTTC. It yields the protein CSPNAANYGYTF.

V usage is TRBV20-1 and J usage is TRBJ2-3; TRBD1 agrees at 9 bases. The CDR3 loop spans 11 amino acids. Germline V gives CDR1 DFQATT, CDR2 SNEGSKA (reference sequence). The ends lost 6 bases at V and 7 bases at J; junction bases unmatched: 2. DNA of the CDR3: TGCAGTGCAGGACAGGGGTATACGCAGTATTTT. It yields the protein CSAGQGYTQYF.

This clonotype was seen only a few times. In nucleotides, the CDR3 is TGCGCCAGCAGCCAAGAGGGGACTAGCGGGGGGGGTGAGCAGTTCTTC. Translation gives CASSQEGTSGGGEQFF. The J gene is TRBJ2-1, the V gene TRBV4-3, with 16 bases fitting TRBD2. This CDR3 spans 16 amino acids. Unmatched junction bases numbered 2, after V lost 0 bases and J lost 9 bases. CDR1 and CDR2 (germline): LGHNA, YSLEER.

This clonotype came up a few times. CDR3 nucleotide sequence: TGTGCCAGCAGCTTCATACAGGGGAACACCTACAATGAGCAGTTCTTC. Translating it yields CASSFIQGNTYNEQFF. This rearrangement joins TRBV7-9 to TRBJ2-1, with 7 bases that match TRBD1. CDR1 SEHNR and CDR2 FQNEAQ come from the germline V gene (reference sequence). J gave up 2 bases and V 3 bases, and 7 bases lay outside the gene matches. This CDR3 is 16 amino acids long.

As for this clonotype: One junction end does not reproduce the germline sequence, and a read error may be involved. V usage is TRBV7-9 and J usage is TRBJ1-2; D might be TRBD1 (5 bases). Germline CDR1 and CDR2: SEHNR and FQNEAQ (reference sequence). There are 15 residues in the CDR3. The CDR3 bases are TGTGCCAGCAGCCTTAGAGAGACAGACGAATATGGCTTCACCTTC. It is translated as CASSLRETDEYGFTF.

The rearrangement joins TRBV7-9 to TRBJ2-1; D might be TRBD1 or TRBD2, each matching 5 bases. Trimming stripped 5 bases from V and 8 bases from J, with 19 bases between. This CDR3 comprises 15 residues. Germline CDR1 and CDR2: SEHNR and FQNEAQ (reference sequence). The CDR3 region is CASSALRGAIHEQFF. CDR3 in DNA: TGTGCCAGCAGCGCCCTTCGGGGCGCTATCCATGAGCAGTTCTTC.

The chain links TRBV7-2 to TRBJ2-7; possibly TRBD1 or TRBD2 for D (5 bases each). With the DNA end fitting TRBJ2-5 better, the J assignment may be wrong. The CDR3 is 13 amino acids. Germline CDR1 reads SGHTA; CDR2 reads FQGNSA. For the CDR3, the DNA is TGTGCCAGCAGCGGGGACCCCGGCAAGACCCAGTACTTC. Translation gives CASSGDPGKTQYF.

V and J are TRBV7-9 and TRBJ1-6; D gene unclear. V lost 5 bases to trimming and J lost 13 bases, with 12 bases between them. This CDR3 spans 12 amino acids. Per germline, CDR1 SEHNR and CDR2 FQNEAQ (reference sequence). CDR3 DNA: TGTGCCAGCAGCCGCCAAGATCTTCCCCTCCACTTT. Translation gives CASSRQDLPLHF.

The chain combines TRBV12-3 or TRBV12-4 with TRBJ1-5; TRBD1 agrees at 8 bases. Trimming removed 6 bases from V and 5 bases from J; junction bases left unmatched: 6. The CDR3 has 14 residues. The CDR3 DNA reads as TGTGCCAGCAGCCCGACAGGGGTTGATCAGCCCCAGCATTTT. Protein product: CASSPTGVDQPQHF.

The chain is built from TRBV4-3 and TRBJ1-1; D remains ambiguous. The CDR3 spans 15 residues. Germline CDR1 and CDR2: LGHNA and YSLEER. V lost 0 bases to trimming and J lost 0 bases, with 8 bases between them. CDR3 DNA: TGCGCCAGCAGCCAAGAGACGCTAATGAACACTGAAGCTTTCTTT. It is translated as CASSQETLMNTEAFF.

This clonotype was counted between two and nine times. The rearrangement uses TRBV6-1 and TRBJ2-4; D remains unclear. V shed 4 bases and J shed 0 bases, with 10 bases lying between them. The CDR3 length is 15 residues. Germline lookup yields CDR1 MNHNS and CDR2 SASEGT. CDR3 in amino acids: CASSVHTAAKNIQYF. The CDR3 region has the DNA TGTGCCAGCAGTGTACATACCGCAGCCAAAAACATTCAGTACTTC.

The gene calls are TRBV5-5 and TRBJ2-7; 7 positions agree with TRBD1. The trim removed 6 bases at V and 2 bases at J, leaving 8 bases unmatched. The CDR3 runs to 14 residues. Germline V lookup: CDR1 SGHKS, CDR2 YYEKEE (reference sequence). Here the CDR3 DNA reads TGTGCCAGCAACGCAAGGGACAGTGCCTACGAGCAGTACTTC. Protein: CASNARDSAYEQYF. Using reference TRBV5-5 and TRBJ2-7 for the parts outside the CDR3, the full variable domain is DAGVTQSPTHLIKTRGQQVTLRCSPISGHKSVSWYQQVLGQGPQFIFQYYEKEERGRGNFPDRFSARQFPNYSSELNVNALLLGDSALYLCASNARDSAYEQYFGPGTRLTVT.

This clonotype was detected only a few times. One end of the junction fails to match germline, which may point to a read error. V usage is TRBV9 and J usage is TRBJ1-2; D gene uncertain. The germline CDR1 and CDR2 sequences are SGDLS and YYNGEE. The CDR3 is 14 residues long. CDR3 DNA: TGTGCCAGCAGCCCTAGCACGACCTTCTATGGCTGCACCTTC. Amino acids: CASSPSTTFYGCTF.

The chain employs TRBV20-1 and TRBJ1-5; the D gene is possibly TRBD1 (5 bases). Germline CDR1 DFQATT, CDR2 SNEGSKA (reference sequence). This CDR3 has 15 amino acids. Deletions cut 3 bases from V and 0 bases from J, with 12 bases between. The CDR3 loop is CSASDRLSSNQPQHF. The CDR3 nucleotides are TGCAGTGCTAGCGACAGATTAAGTAGCAATCAGCCCCAGCATTTT.

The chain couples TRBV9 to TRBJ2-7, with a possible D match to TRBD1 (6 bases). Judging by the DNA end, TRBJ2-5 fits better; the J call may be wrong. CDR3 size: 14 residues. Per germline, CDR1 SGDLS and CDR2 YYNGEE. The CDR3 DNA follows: TGTGCCAGCAGCGTACAACCAGGGGATGAGACCCAGTACTTC. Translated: CASSVQPGDETQYF.

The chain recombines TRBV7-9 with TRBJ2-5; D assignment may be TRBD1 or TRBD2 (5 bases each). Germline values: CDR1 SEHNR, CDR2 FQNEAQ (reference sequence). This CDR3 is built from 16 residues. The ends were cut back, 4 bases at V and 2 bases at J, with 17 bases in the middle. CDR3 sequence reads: CASSSSRGPRQETQYF. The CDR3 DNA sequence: TGTGCCAGCAGCTCGAGTAGGGGACCTCGACAAGAGACCCAGTACTTC.

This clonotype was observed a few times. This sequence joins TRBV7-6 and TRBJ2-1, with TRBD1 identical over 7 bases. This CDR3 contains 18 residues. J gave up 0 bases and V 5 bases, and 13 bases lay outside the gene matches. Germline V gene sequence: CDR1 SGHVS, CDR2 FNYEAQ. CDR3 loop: CASSQKFQGGSSYNEQFF. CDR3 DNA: TGTGCCAGCAGCCAAAAGTTCCAAGGGGGCAGCTCCTACAATGAGCAGTTCTTC.

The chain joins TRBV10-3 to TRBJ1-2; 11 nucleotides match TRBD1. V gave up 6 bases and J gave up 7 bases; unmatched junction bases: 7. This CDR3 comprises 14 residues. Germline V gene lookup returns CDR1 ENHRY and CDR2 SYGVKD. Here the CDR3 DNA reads TGTGCCATCAGGGAGGGACAGGGGGAAGGTGGCTACACCTTC. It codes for CAIREGQGEGGYTF.

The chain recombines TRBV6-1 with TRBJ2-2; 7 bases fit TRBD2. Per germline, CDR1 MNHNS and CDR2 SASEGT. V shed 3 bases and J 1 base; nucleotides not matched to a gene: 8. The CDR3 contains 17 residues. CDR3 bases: TGTGCCAGCAGTGATTTTAGGCGGGGGTGGAACACCGGGGAGCTGTTTTTT. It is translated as CASSDFRRGWNTGELFF.